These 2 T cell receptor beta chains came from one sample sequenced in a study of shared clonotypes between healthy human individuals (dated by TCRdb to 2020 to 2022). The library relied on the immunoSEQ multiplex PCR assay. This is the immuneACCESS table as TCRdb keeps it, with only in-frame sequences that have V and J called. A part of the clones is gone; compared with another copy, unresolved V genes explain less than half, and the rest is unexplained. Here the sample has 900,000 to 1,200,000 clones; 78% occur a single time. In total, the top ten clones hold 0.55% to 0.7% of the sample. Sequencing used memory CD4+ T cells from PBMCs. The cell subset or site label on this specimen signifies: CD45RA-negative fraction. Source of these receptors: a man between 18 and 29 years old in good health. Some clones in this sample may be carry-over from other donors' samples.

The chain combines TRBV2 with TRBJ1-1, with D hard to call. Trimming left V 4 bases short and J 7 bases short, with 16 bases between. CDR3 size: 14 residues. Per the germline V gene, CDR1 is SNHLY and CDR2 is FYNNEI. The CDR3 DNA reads TGTGCCAGCAGTGGGGCTGACGGAAGTGGTGAAGCTTTCTTT. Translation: CASSGADGSGEAFF. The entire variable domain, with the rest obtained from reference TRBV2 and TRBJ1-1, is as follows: EPEVTQTPSHQVTQMGQEVILRCVPISNHLYFYWYRQILGQKVEFLVSFYNNEISEKSEIFDDQFSVERPDGSNFTLKIRSTKLEDSAMYFCASSGADGSGEAFFGQGTRLTVV.

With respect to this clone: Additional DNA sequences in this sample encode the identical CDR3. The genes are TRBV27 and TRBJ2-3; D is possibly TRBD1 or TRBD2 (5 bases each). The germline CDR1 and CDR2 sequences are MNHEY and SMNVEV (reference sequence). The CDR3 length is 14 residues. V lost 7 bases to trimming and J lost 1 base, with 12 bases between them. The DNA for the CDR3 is TGTGCCAGCACTCGGGACCGAGGCACAGATACGCAGTATTTT. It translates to CASTRDRGTDTQYF.